This TCR beta chain was observed in a study of early T cells in non-severe SARS-CoV-2 infection. Study summary: RNA in bulk from unsorted whole blood was sequenced, and chains were unpaired. Study conclusions and caveats: Private and CD4 specificities were missed by VDJdb matching, which favored anti-spike CD8 responses.

This clonotype showed up many times. The antigen is not known. Researchers tagged individual cDNA molecules with unique molecular identifiers. TCRdb reanalysed the 5' RACE reads using MiXCR and keeps one entry per CDR3 protein. The top ten hold around 1.3% of the sample, which has approximately 70,000 distinct CDR3 sequences, approximately 12% seen once. This receptor was obtained from an adult who was a healthcare worker with PCR-confirmed SARS-CoV-2 infection or an uninfected control (not recorded which). Sequencing was performed on whole blood.

The CDR3 sequence is CSATGHANTEAFF. In nucleotides, the CDR3 is TGCAGCGCCACCGGACATGCGAACACTGAAGCTTTCTTT. The genes are TRBV29-1 and TRBJ1-1; D is possibly TRBD1 (5 bases). Per the germline V gene, CDR1 is SQVTM and CDR2 is ANQGSEA. V lost 7 bases and J 1 base, leaving 13 bases between the germline ends. This CDR3 region has 13 residues.